This T cell receptor beta chain stems from a study of CD8+ T cells in alopecia areata (dated by TCRdb to 2017 to 2018). Turning to the overall study: Treated patients were enrolled in an open-label pilot trial of oral tofacitinib at 5 to 10 mg twice daily for moderate-to-severe alopecia areata. On the human side, TCRbeta sequencing was run on scalp tissue and on sorted CD4+ and CD8+ peripheral blood T cells from healthy controls and from alopecia areata patients with either patchy or totalis/universalis disease. Scalp clonality was compared across normal scalp (n=4), patchy alopecia areata scalp (n=8), and alopecia totalis/universalis scalp (n=8). TCRbeta CDR3 regions were amplified by immunoSEQ multiplex PCR with 35 Vbeta forward and 13 Jbeta reverse primers. RNA came from the PAXgene miRNA kit for fixed scalp, the miRNeasy kit for PBMCs, and the RNeasy kit for mouse skin. Biopsies were taken from tofacitinib-treated patients at baseline and at 4 and 24 weeks of treatment, and a later scalp biopsy was taken in several of the tofacitinib-treated patients. In both human patients and the C3H/HeJ mouse model, the study applied high-throughput TCRbeta sequencing to look at T cell clonal expansion in alopecia areata. Patients received tofacitinib for 6 to 18 months and were then followed off drug for 6 months to check for delayed response and recurrence.

Beyond this particular receptor, the publication reports: Compared with normal scalp, lesional scalp had higher clonality and more expanded CD8+ clones, particularly in alopecia totalis/universalis, a pattern that suggests antigenic drive. Unlike mouse skin, where gammadelta T cells dominate, normal human skin contains resident alphabeta T cells that get sequenced too, which complicates analysis of the scalp TCR repertoire. Shared TCR sequences between patients were less evident than in mice, which may be partly attributable to HLA diversity in the patient population.

The library came from the immunoSEQ multiplex PCR assay. To provide template for TCR sequencing, every sample had RNA extracted and reverse transcribed into cDNA. SuperScript III was used to make first-strand cDNA, primed with a 2:1 mix of oligo-dT and random hexamers. Amplification bias was assessed with a synthetic immune receptor repertoire, and residual bias was removed computationally. The paper's data handling went like this. Raw reads were preprocessed to remove errors, and CDR3 was defined by IMGT conventions from the conserved cysteine to phenylalanine. Clonality was computed by normalizing Shannon entropy by log2 of the number of productive unique TCRs and subtracting the result from 1. Whether scalp clones were CD4 or CD8 was inferred by matching scalp TCRbeta sequences against CD4 and CD8 repertoires sorted from blood. TCRdb obtained this table from immuneACCESS and retained in-frame rearrangements with V and J assigned. These tables miss some clones; where compared with another copy, unresolved V genes account for less than half of the shortfall, and the remainder is unexplained. Clone size and the V and J calls come from that table; the DNA yielded D and trimming. The sample yields more than 75,000 clones; 41% were counted once. The ten largest make up approximately 1.4% of the sample.

About this clone: It has no known antigen specificity. No base qualities exist here, and no much larger clone lies one base off it. The identical CDR3 is also encoded by other nucleotide sequences in the sample.

Lesional scalp punch biopsies and peripheral blood were collected from alopecia areata patients. PBMCs were isolated by density centrifugation and stained for CD3, CD4 and CD8, after which CD4+ and CD8+ T cells were sorted on a FACSAria. V loses 0 bases of germline sequence and J loses 5 bases, and the interval between the two ends is 6 bases. The CDR3 runs 13 amino acids, cysteine and phenylalanine included. Only the CDR3 part of the read is kept: 39 bases, read in frame from the first base. CDR1 and CDR2 are drawn from the germline V gene (reference sequence): LNHNV, YYDKDF. The TCR sequence derives from a human donor with alopecia areata. The specimen sequenced was CD4+ T cells sorted from blood. The chain employs TRBV15 and TRBJ2-3; a confident D gene designation cannot be given. The CDR3 has the sequence CATSRDLGDTQYF. The base sequence is TGTGCCACCAGCAGAGATCTTGGAGATACGCAGTATTTT.